These T cell receptor beta chains were read from a single sample in a study. MiXCR, run by TCRdb on the 5' RACE reads, gives a single entry per CDR3 protein. The table records tens of thousands of distinct CDR3 sequences, around 26% of them present only once. Sequencing used tumor-infiltrating memory CD4+ T cells sorted from the breast tumor. These receptors came from a female donor with breast cancer. CDR3s include the opening cysteine and the closing phenylalanine or tryptophan. A D gene is named only where the DNA matches it firmly. Size tells how often a clone was seen (once, few, many) or the class of an expanded clone, and some rows leave it out.

length	D	V	J	size	DNA	CDR3
11	.	TRBV7-9	TRBJ1-1	few	TGTGCCAGCAGCTTAGAGGATACAGCTTTCTTT	CASSLEDTAFF
13	TRBD1	TRBV20-1	TRBJ2-7	many	TGCAGTGCTACCGGACAGGGTGGGTACGAGCAGTACTTC	CSATGQGGYEQYF
15	TRBD1	TRBV11-2	TRBJ2-7	.	TGTGCCAGCAGCCGCCAGGCAGGGGGCGCATACGAGCAGTACTTC	CASSRQAGGAYEQYF
14	.	TRBV7-8	TRBJ2-3	many	TGTGCCAGCAAACCTCAAGCCGGGACAGATACGCAGTATTTT	CASKPQAGTDTQYF
13	.	TRBV2	TRBJ1-1	.	TGTGCCAGCAGTGGAGGGCTGAACACTGAAGCTTTCTTT	CASSGGLNTEAFF
12	.	TRBV2	TRBJ1-1	.	TGTGCCGGCAGTAAAGAAAGAGGGGAAGCTTTCTTT	CAGSKERGEAFF
12	.	TRBV7-9	TRBJ2-1	few	TGTGCCAGCAGCTTAGTTTCTGAGGAGCAGTTCTTC	CASSLVSEEQFF
13	.	TRBV4-3	TRBJ2-5	.	TGCGCCAGCAGCCCCTCTCTAGGGGAGACCCAGTACTTC	CASSPSLGETQYF
16	.	TRBV24-1	TRBJ1-6	.	TGTGCCACCTGGATATCGAGGGGCCCTGATAATTCACCCCTCCACTTT	CATWISRGPDNSPLHF
13	.	TRBV7-6	TRBJ1-1	.	TGTGCCAGCAGCTTACTAGGGGACACTGAAGCTTTCTTT	CASSLLGDTEAFF
14	.	TRBV12-3/TRBV12-4	TRBJ2-1	.	TGTGCCAGCAGTTTAGGTAGGGGTTACAATGAGCAGTTCTTC	CASSLGRGYNEQFF
12	.	TRBV20-1	TRBJ2-4	.	TGCAGTGCTACAGCCCAAGGGGACATTCAGTACTTC	CSATAQGDIQYF
13	.	TRBV6-6	TRBJ1-5	.	TGTGCCAGCAGTCCCGGAAACAATCAGCCCCAGCATTTT	CASSPGNNQPQHF
11	.	TRBV20-1	TRBJ2-3	.	TGCAGTGCTAGCAGTACCTACTACCAGTATTTT	CSASSTYYQYF
15	TRBD2	TRBV7-3	TRBJ2-3	.	TGTGCCAGCAGCATCGGGACTAGCAGAACAGATACGCAGTATTTT	CASSIGTSRTDTQYF
15	.	TRBV7-9	TRBJ2-1	many	TGTGCCAGCAGCCCACGCTCCGGGGCTACCAATGAGCAGTTCTTC	CASSPRSGATNEQFF
15	TRBD1	TRBV12-3/TRBV12-4	TRBJ2-3	few	TGTGCCAGCAGCACCGGGACAGGGGGCTCAGATACGCAGTATTTT	CASSTGTGGSDTQYF
13	.	TRBV6-5	TRBJ1-5	many	TGTGCCAGCAGCCCCGACTGGGGTCAGCCCCAGCATTTT	CASSPDWGQPQHF
13	.	TRBV5-1	TRBJ1-2	few	TGCGCCAGCAGCCCGGCGGCCAAACACGGCTACACCTTC	CASSPAAKHGYTF
14	.	TRBV6-5	TRBJ1-1	.	TGTGCCAGCGCCTTGTCGAAGGGGAGAACTGAAGCTTTCTTT	CASALSKGRTEAFF
16	TRBD2	TRBV20-1	TRBJ2-3	once	TGCAGTGCTAAAAGCCTGACTAGCGGGTTCACAGATACGCAGTATTTT	CSAKSLTSGFTDTQYF
14	TRBD1	TRBV20-1	TRBJ1-5	few	TGCAGTGCCACGACAGGGGCCTACAATCAGCCCCAGCATTTT	CSATTGAYNQPQHF
15	TRBD1	TRBV5-1	TRBJ1-2	.	TGCGCCAGCAGCTCAGCACTAACCGGGACAGGGGAACCCTCCTTC	CASSSALTGTGEPSF
13	.	TRBV28	TRBJ2-7	.	TGTGCCAGCAGGGCCGGACAGTCCTACGAGCAGTACTTC	CASRAGQSYEQYF
13	.	TRBV5-1	TRBJ2-1	few	TGCGCCAGCAGCAGCGGGCAGGACAATGAGCAGTTCTTC	CASSSGQDNEQFF
12	.	TRBV6-5	TRBJ2-7	few	TGTGCCAGCAGTTACGGGACCTACGAGCAGTACTTC	CASSYGTYEQYF
13	.	TRBV9	TRBJ2-2	few	TGTGCCAGCAGCCCCCGGCAGATCGGGGAGCTGTTTTTT	CASSPRQIGELFF
15	TRBD2	TRBV11-2	TRBJ2-7	once	TGTGCCAGCAGCTTAGCTAGCGGGAGAATCTACGAGCAGTACTTC	CASSLASGRIYEQYF
12	.	TRBV10-3	TRBJ1-2	once	TGTGCCATCAATCCCAAGGGTTATGGCTACACCTTC	CAINPKGYGYTF
11	.	TRBV20-1	TRBJ1-1	many	TGCAGTGCTAGTCGAGGTACTGAAGCTTTCTTT	CSASRGTEAFF
14	.	TRBV10-3	TRBJ2-1	.	TGTGCCATCCGTCACGGAGAGATCTACAATGAGCAGTTCTTC	CAIRHGEIYNEQFF
15	TRBD1	TRBV9	TRBJ2-7	.	TGTGCCAGCAGCCGCTCCGGGGACAGGGGCCACGAGCAGTACTTC	CASSRSGDRGHEQYF
16	TRBD1	TRBV5-1	TRBJ1-5	.	TGCGCCAGCAGCTTGGGAACAGGGGATAGCAATCAGCCCCAGCATTTT	CASSLGTGDSNQPQHF
13	.	TRBV7-3	TRBJ1-5	.	TGTGCCAGCAGCTTAAGTGGCAATCAGCCCCAGCATTTT	CASSLSGNQPQHF
14	.	TRBV7-6	TRBJ2-5	few	TGTGCCAGCAGCCTCACTTCGGCCGGAGAGACCCAGTACTTC	CASSLTSAGETQYF
17	TRBD1	TRBV30	TRBJ2-3	.	TGTGCCTGGAGTCCCAGGGGGCGAGGGTCTAGCACAGATACGCAGTATTTT	CAWSPRGRGSSTDTQYF
14	.	TRBV6-5	TRBJ1-5	.	TGTGCCAGCAGTTCAAGGGGTGAGAATCAGCCCCAGCATTTT	CASSSRGENQPQHF
13	.	TRBV19	TRBJ1-5	few	TGTGCCAGTAGTATGGCTAGCAATCAGCCCCAGCATTTT	CASSMASNQPQHF
14	TRBD1	TRBV11-2	TRBJ1-1	.	TGTGCCAGCGTCGACAGGGAGGGTGGCACTGAAGCTTTCTTT	CASVDREGGTEAFF
17	TRBD1	TRBV7-2	TRBJ2-5	few	TGTGCCAGCAGCTTAGGCTCCGGGACAGGGGGCAGAGAGACCCAGTACTTC	CASSLGSGTGGRETQYF
13	.	TRBV11-2	TRBJ2-7	.	TGTGCCAGCAGCTCGATACGGGGCCACGAGCAGTACTTC	CASSSIRGHEQYF
15	.	TRBV5-6	TRBJ2-6	.	TGTGCCAGCAGCTTGGGCTTCTCTGGGGCCAACGTCCTGACTTTC	CASSLGFSGANVLTF
16	.	TRBV29-1	TRBJ1-4	.	TGCAGCGTTGCGGTGCGGACTCTTACCAGTAATGAAAAACTGGTTTTT	CSVAVRTLTSNEKLVF
13	.	TRBV5-1	TRBJ2-3	many	TGCGCCAGCAGCTTTTGGGGCAGGGATACGCAGTATTTT	CASSFWGRDTQYF
13	.	TRBV9	TRBJ2-5	few	TGTGCCAGCAGCGCAACAGGGTTGGAGACCCAGTACTTC	CASSATGLETQYF
13	.	TRBV5-1	TRBJ1-1	few	TGCGCCAGCAGCCGCCTGGTTTCCACTGAAGCTTTCTTT	CASSRLVSTEAFF
15	TRBD2	TRBV5-1	TRBJ2-7	few	TGCGCCAGCAGCCCAGGACTAGCGGGAGGTCGTGAGCAGTACTTC	CASSPGLAGGREQYF